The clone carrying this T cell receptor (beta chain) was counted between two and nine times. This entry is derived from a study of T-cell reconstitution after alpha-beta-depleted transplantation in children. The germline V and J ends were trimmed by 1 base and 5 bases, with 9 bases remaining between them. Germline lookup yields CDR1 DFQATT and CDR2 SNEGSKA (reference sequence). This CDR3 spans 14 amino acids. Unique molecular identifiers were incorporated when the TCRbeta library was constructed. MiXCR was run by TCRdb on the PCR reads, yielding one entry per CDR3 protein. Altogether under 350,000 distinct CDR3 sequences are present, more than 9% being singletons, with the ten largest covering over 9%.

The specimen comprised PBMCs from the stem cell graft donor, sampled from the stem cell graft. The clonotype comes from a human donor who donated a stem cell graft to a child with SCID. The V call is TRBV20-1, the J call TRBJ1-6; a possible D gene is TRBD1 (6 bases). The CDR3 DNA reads TGCAGTGCTAGAGCGGCAGGGGATAATTCACCCCTCCACTTT. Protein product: CSARAAGDNSPLHF.